One T cell receptor beta chain is described in this entry. Its target is unknown. The entry originates in a study of T cells in Graves' hyperthyroidism and ophthalmopathy. Over 18 months, lack of ophthalmopathy progression marked Graves' hyperthyroidism as stable. Diagnoses used clinical symptoms, serum thyroxine and TRAb, thyroid ultrasound and orbital computed tomography. CDR3 length: 15 amino acids. The junction had 5 bases not matched to a gene; V was cut back by 4 bases and J by 8 bases. Germline-derived CDR1 and CDR2 are SGHTA and FQGTGA. RNA transcripts served as the template for amplifying TCR beta CDR3 regions. An initial round of RT-PCR targeting the TCR CDR3 relied on the HTBI primer set. TCRdb independently ran MiXCR on the multiplex PCR reads; one entry per CDR3 protein. Of around 350,000 distinct CDR3 sequences in the sample, over 15% were seen once. Study-wide results and limits: By a 13 V-J model, ophthalmopathy was set apart from stable hyperthyroidism. Most clonotypes expanded in the thyroid (above 0.001) were also present in blood.

The chain is built from TRBV7-3 and TRBJ1-6; TRBD1 agrees at 10 bases. The specimen sequenced was blood. The TCR was taken from a woman aged 18-30 years with Graves' hyperthyroidism. In nucleotides, the CDR3 is TGTGCCAGCAGCTCGACCGGGACAGGGGATTCACCCCTCCACTTT. It is translated as CASSSTGTGDSPLHF.